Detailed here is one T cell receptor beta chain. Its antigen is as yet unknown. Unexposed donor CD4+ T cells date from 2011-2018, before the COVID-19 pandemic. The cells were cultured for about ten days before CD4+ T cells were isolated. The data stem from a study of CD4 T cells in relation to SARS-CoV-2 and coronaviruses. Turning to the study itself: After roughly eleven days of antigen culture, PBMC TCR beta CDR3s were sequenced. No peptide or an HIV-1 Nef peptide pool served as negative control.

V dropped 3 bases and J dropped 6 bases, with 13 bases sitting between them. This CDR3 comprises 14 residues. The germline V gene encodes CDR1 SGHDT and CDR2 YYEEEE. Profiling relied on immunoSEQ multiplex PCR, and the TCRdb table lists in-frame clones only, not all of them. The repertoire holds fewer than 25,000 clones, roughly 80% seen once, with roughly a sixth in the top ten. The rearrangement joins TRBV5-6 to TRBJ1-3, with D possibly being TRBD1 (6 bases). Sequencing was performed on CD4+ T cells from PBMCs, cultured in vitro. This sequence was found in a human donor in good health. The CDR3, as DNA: TGTGCCAGCAGCTCACAGGGAAGGGAAAACACCATATATTTT. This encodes CASSSQGRENTIYF.